One sample yielded the 20 T cell receptor beta chains listed below, sequenced in a study of OX40 agonist ivuxolimab in advanced cancers. Assay: immunoSEQ multiplex PCR; the TCRdb copy retains only in-frame clones and omits some. The sample records about 120,000 clones, 75% to 90% being singletons. This specimen consisted of CD4+ or CD8+ T cells sorted from blood, obtained in a trial of the OX40 agonist ivuxolimab. The receptors derive from an adult with an advanced solid tumor such as melanoma, head and neck, liver or kidney cancer.

The chain carries TRBV6-5 and TRBJ2-7, with TRBD1 as a possible D gene (6 bases). V was cut by 5 bases and J by 3 bases, with 14 bases left in between. This CDR3 has 14 residues. CDR1 MNHEY and CDR2 SVGAGI come from the germline V gene. DNA of the CDR3: TGTGCCAGCAGTCTCCAGGGGTTGGTCTACGAGCAGTACTTC. The encoded protein is CASSLQGLVYEQYF.

The gene calls are TRBV19 and TRBJ2-1; maybe TRBD1 (6 bases). Germline assignment: CDR1 LNHDA and CDR2 SQIVND (reference sequence). Trimming removed 3 bases at V and 7 bases at J, with 13 bases between. The CDR3 extends over 14 amino acids. CDR3 coding DNA: TGTGCCAGTAGTATCGGACAGAGGGTAAATGAGCAGTTCTTC. Amino acids: CASSIGQRVNEQFF.

DNA for the CDR3: TGTGCCAGCAGCTTAGGCCCGTACGGGGGAGTATCCGCCGGGGAGCTGTTTTTT. Protein: CASSLGPYGGVSAGELFF. This chain joins TRBV11-2 and TRBJ2-2, with a possible D match to TRBD2 (6 bases). The germline V gene encodes CDR1 SGHAT and CDR2 FQNNGV. The CDR3 totals 18 residues. V shed 1 base and J shed 6 bases, with 21 bases lying between them.

The CDR3 bases are TGTGCCAGTAGTATAAGAGTTTCCGGAGATACGCAGTATTTT. Its translation: CASSIRVSGDTQYF. V gene TRBV19 combines with J gene TRBJ2-3; D is unresolved. V shed 2 bases and J shed 5 bases, with 11 bases lying between them. CDR3 size: 14 residues. Germline lookup yields CDR1 LNHDA and CDR2 SQIVND (reference sequence).

The chain employs TRBV28 and TRBJ2-5, with 7 positions matching TRBD1. The length of the CDR3 is 13 residues. With 2 bases clipped from V and 3 bases from J, the junction kept 0 bases outside the gene matches. Germline CDR1 and CDR2: MDHEN and SYDVKM. The CDR3 coding sequence is TGTGCCAGCAGTTTAGGGACAGAAGAGACCCAGTACTTC. This translates into CASSLGTEETQYF.

The rearrangement uses TRBV19 and TRBJ1-4, with D possibly matching TRBD1 (5 bases). V lost 9 bases and J 4 bases, leaving 12 bases between the germline ends. CDR1 is LNHDA and CDR2 is SQIVND in the germline V gene (reference sequence). The CDR3 runs to 13 residues. The DNA of the CDR3 is TGTGCCAGCCAGGACAAGCGTAATGAAAAACTGTTTTTT. It is translated as CASQDKRNEKLFF.

In its sample, this clone was seen once. This chain joins TRBV9 and TRBJ2-6; D unresolved. There are 14 residues in the CDR3. V lost 3 bases to trimming and J lost 1 base, with 5 bases between them. The germline gives CDR1 SGDLS, CDR2 YYNGEE. Written as DNA, the CDR3 is TGTGCCAGCAGCGCAAATTCTGGGGCCAACGTCCTGACTTTC. Its translation: CASSANSGANVLTF.

About this clone itself: The same CDR3 arises from other DNA sequences in this sample as well. This sequence joins TRBV27 and TRBJ2-7, with 14 bases lining up with TRBD2. V lost 9 bases and J lost 0; bases outside the gene matches: 16. This CDR3 spans 19 amino acids. Germline V gene data show CDR1 as MNHEY and CDR2 as SMNVEV (reference sequence). Here the CDR3 reads CASRSWTSGGFGISYEQYF. CDR3 DNA sequence: TGTGCCAGTAGAAGTTGGACTAGCGGGGGGTTTGGAATCTCCTACGAGCAGTACTTC.

V gene TRBV7-2 combines with J gene TRBJ2-1; TRBD1 is a possible D gene (6 bases). The CDR3 runs to 14 residues. CDR1 and CDR2 (germline): SGHTA, FQGNSA. V dropped 6 bases and J dropped 0 bases, with 9 bases sitting between them. DNA of the CDR3: TGTGCCAGCAGGGCAGGGGACTCCTACAATGAGCAGTTCTTC. Its translation is CASRAGDSYNEQFF.

This sequence joins TRBV6-1 and TRBJ1-2, with D possibly matching TRBD1 (6 bases). The CDR3 loop spans 15 amino acids. The germline V and J ends were trimmed by 8 bases and 2 bases, with 18 bases remaining between them. The germline gives CDR1 MNHNS, CDR2 SASEGT. The CDR3 sequence is CASGGQQGRNYGYTF. CDR3 coding DNA: TGTGCCAGCGGAGGCCAGCAGGGGCGCAACTATGGCTACACCTTC.

In its sample, this clone was seen once. The CDR3 reads CASSLSSGGVGGYTF. Here the CDR3 DNA reads TGTGCCAGCAGCCTTTCCTCAGGGGGCGTAGGTGGCTACACCTTC. The rearrangement joins TRBV6-6 to TRBJ1-2; 8 nucleotides match TRBD1. Germline V gene sequence: CDR1 MNHNY, CDR2 SVGAGI (reference sequence). The junction had 13 bases not matched to a gene; V was cut back by 6 bases and J by 7 bases. The CDR3 consists of 15 residues.

This chain links TRBV5-6 with TRBJ2-5, with 10 bases lining up with TRBD1. The CDR3 contains 15 residues. Germline-derived CDR1 and CDR2 are SGHDT and YYEEEE. Trimming at V came to 2 bases and at J to 5 bases, leaving 6 bases not matched to a gene. Here the CDR3 reads CASSLGTGVAETQYF. The CDR3 nucleotides are TGTGCCAGCAGCTTAGGGACAGGGGTTGCGGAGACCCAGTACTTC.

The CDR3 DNA reads TGTGCCAGCTCTCCTAGACAGGGGGCGAAGAGCTCTGGAAACACCATATATTTT. Translating it yields CASSPRQGAKSSGNTIYF. This chain connects TRBV18 to TRBJ1-3; 10 bases match TRBD1. This CDR3 has 18 amino acids. Germline V gene data show CDR1 as KGHSH and CDR2 as LQKENI. V shed 6 bases, J shed 0 bases, and the junction held 11 bases outside the gene matches.

The chain has TRBV18 and TRBJ2-7; 8 bases align to TRBD1. The V and J ends lost 4 bases and 2 bases, in that order; junction bases with no gene match: 4. This CDR3 region has 14 residues. CDR1 and CDR2 from the germline V gene are KGHSH and LQKENI. The CDR3 DNA reads TGTGCCAGCTCACTCGGGACAGGCGCCTACGAGCAGTACTTC. Translated, it gives CASSLGTGAYEQYF.

This chain links TRBV28 with TRBJ1-1; D call uncertain. In germline, CDR1 is MDHEN, CDR2 SYDVKM. V dropped 5 bases and J dropped 5 bases, with 15 bases sitting between them. The CDR3 loop spans 14 amino acids. CDR3 loop: CASSLVGLGTEAFF. Written as DNA, the CDR3 is TGTGCCAGCAGTCTCGTTGGGCTAGGTACTGAAGCTTTCTTT.

The chain combines TRBV2 with TRBJ2-5, with D maybe TRBD2 (7 bases). V lost 7 bases and J 5 bases, leaving 14 bases between the germline ends. The CDR3 has 13 amino acids. The germline V gene encodes CDR1 SNHLY and CDR2 FYNNEI. The CDR3 nucleotides read TGTGCCAGCAACTCGGGGGGCTATGAGACCCAGTACTTC. Its protein is CASNSGGYETQYF. Supplemented by reference TRBV2 and TRBJ2-5, the full variable domain reads EPEVTQTPSHQVTQMGQEVILRCVPISNHLYFYWYRQILGQKVEFLVSFYNNEISEKSEIFDDQFSVERPDGSNFTLKIRSTKLEDSAMYFCASNSGGYETQYFGPGTRLLVL.

The chain employs TRBV5-1 and TRBJ2-3; D possibly matches TRBD1 or TRBD2 (6 bases each). V lost 3 bases and J lost 4, with 21 bases in between. Germline CDR1 SGHRS, CDR2 YFSETQ. The CDR3 loop spans 17 amino acids. The CDR3 DNA sequence: TGCGCCAGCAGCTCCCGGCCGAGGGGGGCGGTCGCAGATACGCAGTATTTT. This gives the protein CASSSRPRGAVADTQYF.

V is TRBV5-1 and J is TRBJ1-2, with TRBD1 identical over 9 bases. The trim removed 4 bases at V and 4 bases at J, leaving 5 bases unmatched. From germline, CDR1 is SGHRS and CDR2 YFSETQ. This CDR3 is built from 14 residues. CDR3 DNA sequence: TGCGCCAGCAGCCCACAGGGGGCCGGCTATGGCTACACCTTC. This sequence encodes CASSPQGAGYGYTF.

V is TRBV7-2 and J is TRBJ2-2; a weak D match, TRBD2 (5 bases). V gave up 2 bases and J gave up 4 bases, with 11 bases separating them. CDR1 is SGHTA and CDR2 is FQGNSA in the germline V gene. The CDR3 runs to 15 residues. CDR3 sequence (DNA): TGTGCCAGCAGCTTAACGCGACTACTCACCGGGGAGCTGTTTTTT. Translation: CASSLTRLLTGELFF.

This chain uses TRBV10-2 with TRBJ1-1; 8 bases align to TRBD1. Germline loops: CDR1 WSHSY, CDR2 SAAADI. Trimming took 7 bases from V and 5 from J; bases not matched to a gene: 12. The CDR3 is made up of 15 amino acids. CDR3 in amino acids: CASTDQGAGRTEAFF. The CDR3 DNA reads TGCGCCAGCACCGACCAGGGGGCGGGAAGAACTGAAGCTTTCTTT.